This T cell receptor beta chain was recovered during a study of cytomegalovirus exposure and HLA in healthy donors. Study at large: Early release data held 80 million to 100 million unique TCRs from HLA-typed donors.

This clone is a singleton in its sample. A multiplex PCR was run with 60 Vbeta primers and 13 Jbeta primers. Data came from immunoSEQ multiplex PCR; TCRdb stores just in-frame clones and leaves some out. The repertoire has 150,000 or so clones, 80% to 90% of them found once; the top ten carry 7.5% to 10%. This clonotype was sampled from a man aged 18 to 29 in good health and CMV-seropositive. The sample comprised PBMCs.

Here the CDR3 reads CASSLGTGDFSPLHF. The CDR3 DNA is TGTGCCAGCAGCTTAGGGACAGGGGATTTTTCACCCCTCCACTTT. The gene calls are TRBV7-8 and TRBJ1-6; TRBD1 agrees at 9 bases. V lost 1 base, J lost 9 bases, and 4 bases stayed unmatched. Germline V CDR1 and CDR2: SGHVS, FQNEAQ. CDR3 length equals 15 residues.